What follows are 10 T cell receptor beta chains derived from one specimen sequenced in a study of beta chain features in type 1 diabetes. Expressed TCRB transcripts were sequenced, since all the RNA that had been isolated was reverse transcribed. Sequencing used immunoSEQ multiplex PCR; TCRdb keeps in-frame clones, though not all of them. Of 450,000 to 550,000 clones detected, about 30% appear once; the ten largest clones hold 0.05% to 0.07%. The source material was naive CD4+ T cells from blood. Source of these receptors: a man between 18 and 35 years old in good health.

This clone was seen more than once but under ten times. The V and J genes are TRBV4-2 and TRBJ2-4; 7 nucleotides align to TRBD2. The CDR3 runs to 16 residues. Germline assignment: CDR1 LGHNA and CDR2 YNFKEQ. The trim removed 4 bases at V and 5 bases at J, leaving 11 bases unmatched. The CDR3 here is CASSPLRGAGENIQYF. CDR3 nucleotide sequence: TGTGCCAGCAGCCCCCTCCGAGGTGCGGGAGAAAACATTCAGTACTTC.

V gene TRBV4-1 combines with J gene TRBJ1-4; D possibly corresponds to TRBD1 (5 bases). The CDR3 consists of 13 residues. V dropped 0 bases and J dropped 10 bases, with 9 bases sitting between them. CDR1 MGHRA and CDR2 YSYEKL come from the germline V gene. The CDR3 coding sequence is TGCGCCAGCAGCCAAGAGGGGGAACGAAAACTGTTTTTT. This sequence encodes CASSQEGERKLFF.

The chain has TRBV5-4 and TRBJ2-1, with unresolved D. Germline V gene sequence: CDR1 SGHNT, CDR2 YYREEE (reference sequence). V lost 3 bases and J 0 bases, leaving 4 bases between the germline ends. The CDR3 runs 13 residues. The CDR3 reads CASSSRSYNEQFF. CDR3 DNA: TGTGCCAGCAGCTCGCGCTCCTACAATGAGCAGTTCTTC.

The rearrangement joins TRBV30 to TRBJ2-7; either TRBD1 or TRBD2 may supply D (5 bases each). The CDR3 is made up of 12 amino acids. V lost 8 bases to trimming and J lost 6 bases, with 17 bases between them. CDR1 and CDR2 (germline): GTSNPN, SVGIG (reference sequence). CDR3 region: CAGRGVGVEQYF. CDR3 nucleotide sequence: TGTGCCGGCCGAGGGGTCGGGGTCGAGCAGTACTTC.

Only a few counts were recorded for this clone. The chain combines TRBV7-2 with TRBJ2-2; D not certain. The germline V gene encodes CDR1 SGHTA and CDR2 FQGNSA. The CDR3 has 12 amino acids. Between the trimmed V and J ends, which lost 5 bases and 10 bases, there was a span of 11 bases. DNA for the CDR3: TGTGCCAGCAGCCCCCGTCTCGAGGAGCTGTTTTTT. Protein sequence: CASSPRLEELFF.

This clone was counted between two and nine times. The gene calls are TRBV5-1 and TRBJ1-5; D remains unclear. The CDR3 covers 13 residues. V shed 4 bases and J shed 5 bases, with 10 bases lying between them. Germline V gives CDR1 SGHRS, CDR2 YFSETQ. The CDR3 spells CASSPEGDQPQHF. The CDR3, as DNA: TGCGCCAGCAGCCCAGAGGGCGATCAGCCCCAGCATTTT.

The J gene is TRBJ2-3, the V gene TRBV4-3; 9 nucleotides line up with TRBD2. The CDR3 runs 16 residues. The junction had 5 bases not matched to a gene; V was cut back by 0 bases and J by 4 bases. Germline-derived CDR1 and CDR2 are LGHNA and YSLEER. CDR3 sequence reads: CASSQEVGLAADTQYF. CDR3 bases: TGCGCCAGCAGCCAAGAGGTGGGACTAGCAGCAGATACGCAGTATTTT.

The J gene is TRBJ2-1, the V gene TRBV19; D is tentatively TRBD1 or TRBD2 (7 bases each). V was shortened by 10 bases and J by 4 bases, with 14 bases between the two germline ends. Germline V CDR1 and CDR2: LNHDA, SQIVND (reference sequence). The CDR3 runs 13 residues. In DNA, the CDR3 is TGTGCCACGGGGGGACAGCCTTACAATGAGCAGTTCTTC. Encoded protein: CATGGQPYNEQFF.

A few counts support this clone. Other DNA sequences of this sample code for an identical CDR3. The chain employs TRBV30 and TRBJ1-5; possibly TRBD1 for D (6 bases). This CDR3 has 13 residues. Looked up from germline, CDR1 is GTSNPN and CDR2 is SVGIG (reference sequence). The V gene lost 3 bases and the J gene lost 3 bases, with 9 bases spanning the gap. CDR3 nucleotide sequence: TGTGCCTGGAGCGACAGGTCCAATCAGCCCCAGCATTTT. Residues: CAWSDRSNQPQHF. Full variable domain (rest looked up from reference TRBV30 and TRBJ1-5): SQTIHQWPATLVQPVGSPLSLECTVEGTSNPNLYWYRQAAGRGLQLLFYSVGIGQISSEVPQNLSASRPQDRQFILSSKKLLLSDSGFYLCAWSDRSNQPQHFGDGTRLSIL.

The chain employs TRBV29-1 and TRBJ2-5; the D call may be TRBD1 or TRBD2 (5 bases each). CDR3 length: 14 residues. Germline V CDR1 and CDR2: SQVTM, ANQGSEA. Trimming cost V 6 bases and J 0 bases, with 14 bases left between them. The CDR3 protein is CSVRAAGYQETQYF. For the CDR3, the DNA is TGCAGCGTGCGGGCGGCAGGGTACCAAGAGACCCAGTACTTC.